These 11 T cell receptor beta chains were all obtained from the same sample, sequenced in a study of blood T cell repertoires in COVID-19. Some clones are missing from TCRdb's copy, which holds only in-frame ones; the method was immunoSEQ multiplex PCR. Of over 200,000 clones in the sample, 70% to 90% are singletons; the top ten hold under 14%. The sample consisted of PBMCs or T cells enriched from blood (not recorded which). The source of these receptors is a man aged 30-40 years who had recovered from COVID-19.

The sample holds one count of this clone. The chain links TRBV24-1 to TRBJ2-1; tentative D call: TRBD2 (6 bases). The germline V and J ends were trimmed by 1 base and 7 bases, with 16 bases remaining between them. The CDR3 is made up of 16 amino acids. The germline V gene has CDR1 KGHDR and CDR2 SFDVKD. As DNA, the CDR3 is TGTGCCACCAGTGATTTCGCGGGACGAGAGGAGAATGAGCAGTTCTTC. Its translation: CATSDFAGREENEQFF.

The gene calls are TRBV7-9 and TRBJ1-4; D unclear. V was pared by 7 bases and J by 2 bases, with 14 bases between. CDR1 is SEHNR and CDR2 is FQNEAQ in the germline V gene (reference sequence). The CDR3 consists of 15 residues. CDR3 DNA sequence: TGTGCCAGCACCTCCGGAACGGGGACTAATGAAAAACTGTTTTTT. Protein: CASTSGTGTNEKLFF.

The chain uses TRBV10-3 and TRBJ1-1; D gene ambiguous. Germline loops: CDR1 ENHRY, CDR2 SYGVKD. Trimming took 11 bases from V and 6 from J, leaving 19 bases between them. CDR3 length: 13 amino acids. The chain's CDR3 is CASEGGLDSEAFF. The CDR3 coding sequence is TGTGCCTCGGAAGGAGGGCTCGACTCTGAAGCTTTCTTT.

The chain joins TRBV28 to TRBJ1-3, with D unresolved. Germline V gene sequence: CDR1 MDHEN, CDR2 SYDVKM. CDR3 length: 13 amino acids. The V end was cut by 4 bases, the J end by 1 base, with 5 bases between. CDR3 region: CASSSPSGNTIYF. The CDR3 region has the DNA TGTGCCAGCAGTTCCCCGTCTGGAAACACCATATATTTT.

V gene TRBV27 combines with J gene TRBJ2-2; 11 nucleotides align to TRBD1. Germline V gives CDR1 MNHEY, CDR2 SMNVEV (reference sequence). The CDR3 runs to 15 residues. Trimming took 7 bases from V and 6 from J; bases not matched to a gene: 7. This CDR3 is CASNRQGQGAGELFF. The CDR3 region has the DNA TGTGCCAGCAATAGGCAGGGACAGGGGGCCGGGGAGCTGTTTTTT.

This clone showed up just once. The rearrangement links TRBV3-1 (or the pseudogene TRBV3-2) to TRBJ1-6; D not certain. Germline CDR1 reads LGHDT; CDR2 reads YNNKEL (reference sequence). Trimming shortened V by 2 bases and J by 5 bases, and 10 bases separated the two germline ends. The CDR3 sequence is 15 residues long. The CDR3 bases are TGTGCCAGCAGCCAAAATGACTGGGATAATTCACCCCTCCACTTT. Translating gives CASSQNDWDNSPLHF.

This clone occurred a few times. This chain links TRBV5-5 with TRBJ2-3; no definite D call. Germline CDR1 and CDR2: SGHKS and YYEKEE (reference sequence). This CDR3 has 13 residues. Trimming removed 0 bases at V and 6 bases at J, with 8 bases between. The CDR3 DNA reads as TGTGCCAGCAGCTTGGGAGGAAAGGATACGCAGTATTTT. Residues: CASSLGGKDTQYF.

The V gene is TRBV28, the J gene TRBJ1-2; 8 nucleotides align to TRBD1. CDR1 and CDR2 (germline): MDHEN, SYDVKM. The trim removed 6 bases at V and 6 bases at J, leaving 12 bases unmatched. The CDR3 loop spans 15 amino acids. The CDR3 region is CASRSPQGAGDGYTF. The CDR3 region has the DNA TGTGCCAGCAGATCCCCTCAGGGGGCGGGGGATGGCTACACCTTC.

CDR3 protein: CASSSYSIAGEEQYF. CDR3 sequence (DNA): TGTGCCAGCTCATCTTATTCGATAGCGGGAGAAGAGCAGTACTTC. J is TRBJ2-7 and V is TRBV18; 9 positions match TRBD2. Germline V lookup: CDR1 KGHSH, CDR2 LQKENI. The ends lost 5 bases at V and 7 bases at J; junction bases unmatched: 12. This CDR3 comprises 15 residues.

The rearrangement joins TRBV7-9 to TRBJ2-6, with D possibly being TRBD1 (5 bases). V was shortened by 5 bases and J by 0 bases, with 11 bases between the two germline ends. The CDR3 runs to 16 residues. Per germline, CDR1 SEHNR and CDR2 FQNEAQ (reference sequence). The CDR3 protein is CASSRRQTSGANVLTF. As DNA, the CDR3 is TGTGCCAGCAGCCGCCGACAGACCTCTGGGGCCAACGTCCTGACTTTC.

This clone was picked up one time. This chain links TRBV27 with TRBJ2-3, with 11 bases aligning to TRBD2. CDR3 length equals 15 residues. From germline, CDR1 is MNHEY and CDR2 SMNVEV (reference sequence). Unmatched junction bases numbered 10, after V lost 8 bases and J lost 6 bases. DNA of the CDR3: TGTGCCAGCGGACCCGGGACTAGCGGCCGGGATACGCAGTATTTT. As protein: CASGPGTSGRDTQYF.